The 11 T cell receptor beta chains given below trace back to one sample, sequenced in a study of early T cells in non-severe SARS-CoV-2 infection. Using its own MiXCR run on the 5' RACE reads, TCRdb lists one record per CDR3 protein. The sample lists over 35,000 distinct CDR3 sequences, approximately 11% occurring once. Sequenced material: whole blood. Receptor source: an adult who was a healthcare worker with PCR-confirmed SARS-CoV-2 infection or an uninfected control (not recorded which).

The table lists this clonotype with many counts. The gene calls are TRBV7-2 and TRBJ1-5; TRBD1 matches at 7 bases. Germline-derived CDR1 and CDR2 are SGHTA and FQGNSA. The CDR3 sequence is 14 residues long. The V and J ends lost 5 bases and 8 bases, in that order; junction bases with no gene match: 9. Here the CDR3 DNA reads TGTGCCAGCAGCCTACGGACAGGCAGGGAGCCCCAGCATTTT. It specifies CASSLRTGREPQHF.

This clonotype was recorded at least ten times. The chain carries TRBV18 and TRBJ2-2; a possible D gene is TRBD2 (6 bases). Per germline, CDR1 KGHSH and CDR2 LQKENI. The CDR3 has 15 residues. V lost 6 bases and J 0 bases, leaving 11 bases between the germline ends. For the CDR3, the DNA is TGTGCCAGCTCCCCGGGACTTGCGAACACCGGGGAGCTGTTTTTT. Translating it yields CASSPGLANTGELFF.

Note on this clonotype: Possible read error: a much larger clone is one base away. J is TRBJ2-7 and V is TRBV6-2 or TRBV6-3; 8 bases agree with TRBD2. This CDR3 region has 18 residues. Per the germline V gene, CDR1 is MNHEY and CDR2 is SVGEGT. Trimming at V came to 0 bases and at J to 2 bases, leaving 12 bases not matched to a gene. The CDR3 DNA reads TGTGCCAGCAGTTACTCGATCGACAAAGCGGGGGCAGCCTACGAGCAGTACTTC. This sequence encodes CASSYSIDKAGAAYEQYF.

This clonotype was recorded many times. This chain joins TRBV24-1 and TRBJ2-2; 7 nucleotides line up with TRBD2. This CDR3 spans 15 amino acids. Trimming at V came to 5 bases and at J to 6 bases, leaving 8 bases not matched to a gene. The germline gives CDR1 KGHDR, CDR2 SFDVKD. The CDR3 loop reads CATSATSVQAGELFF. The CDR3 DNA reads TGTGCCACCAGTGCCACTAGCGTTCAGGCCGGGGAGCTGTTTTTT.

This sequence joins TRBV10-3 and TRBJ2-7; perhaps TRBD2 as D (5 bases). The germline V and J ends were trimmed by 0 bases and 2 bases, with 8 bases remaining between them. The germline V gene encodes CDR1 ENHRY and CDR2 SYGVKD. The CDR3 spans 14 residues. The CDR3 DNA reads TGTGCCATCAGTGAGTCACTAGTAGCCTACGAGCAGTACTTC. Protein: CAISESLVAYEQYF.

In the case of this clonotype: It may be a read error: a sequence one base away is much more abundant. The chain combines TRBV12-3 or TRBV12-4 with TRBJ2-3; 8 nucleotides match TRBD1. The DNA end is more similar to TRBJ1-5, so the J call may be wrong. The CDR3 length is 16 residues. The CDR3 region is CATRALQGAGTDTQHF. The CDR3 nucleotides read TGTGCCACGAGGGCCTTGCAGGGGGCAGGCACAGATACGCAGCATTTT.

Many counts were recorded for this clonotype. The genes are TRBV10-1 and TRBJ1-1; D unclear. In germline, CDR1 is WNHNN, CDR2 SYGVQD (reference sequence). This CDR3 contains 13 residues. Trimming took 7 bases from V and 5 from J, leaving 14 bases between them. The CDR3 here is CASKQMEGTEAFF. CDR3 nucleotides: TGCGCCAGCAAACAGATGGAGGGTACTGAAGCTTTCTTT.

This clonotype was seen ten or more times. The chain has TRBV9 and TRBJ2-5; tentative D call: TRBD2 (5 bases). This CDR3 has 15 amino acids. Trimming took 0 bases from V and 1 from J, leaving 10 bases between them. CDR1 SGDLS and CDR2 YYNGEE come from the germline V gene. CDR3 residues: CASSVGRGFQETQYF. In DNA form, the CDR3 reads TGTGCCAGCAGCGTAGGGCGAGGGTTCCAAGAGACCCAGTACTTC.

This clonotype was recorded many times. The V call is TRBV7-2, the J call TRBJ1-6; D is ambiguous. V lost 2 bases to trimming and J lost 7 bases, with 9 bases between them. The CDR3 loop spans 14 amino acids. Germline V gives CDR1 SGHTA, CDR2 FQGNSA. This chain's CDR3 is CASSLWGENSPLHF. The CDR3 bases are TGTGCCAGCAGCTTATGGGGTGAGAATTCACCCCTCCACTTT.

This clonotype was seen repeatedly, ten times or more. The rearrangement uses TRBV7-8 and TRBJ2-7; 8 bases are a match to TRBD2. V shed 4 bases, J shed 7 bases, and the junction held 6 bases outside the gene matches. The CDR3 has 13 residues. CDR1 and CDR2 from the germline V gene are SGHVS and FQNEAQ. CDR3 coding DNA: TGTGCCAGCAGCTCGGGGGGGGCGAAGGAGCAGTACTTC. Protein product: CASSSGGAKEQYF.

This clonotype was observed at least ten times. The chain couples TRBV7-9 to TRBJ1-4; weak D call: TRBD1 (6 bases). Trimming cost V 11 bases and J 0 bases, with 13 bases left between them. CDR1 and CDR2 (germline): SEHNR, FQNEAQ (reference sequence). The CDR3 runs 14 residues. This chain's CDR3 is CAEGGIPTNEKLFF. CDR3 nucleotide sequence: TGTGCCGAAGGGGGGATACCAACTAATGAAAAACTGTTTTTT.